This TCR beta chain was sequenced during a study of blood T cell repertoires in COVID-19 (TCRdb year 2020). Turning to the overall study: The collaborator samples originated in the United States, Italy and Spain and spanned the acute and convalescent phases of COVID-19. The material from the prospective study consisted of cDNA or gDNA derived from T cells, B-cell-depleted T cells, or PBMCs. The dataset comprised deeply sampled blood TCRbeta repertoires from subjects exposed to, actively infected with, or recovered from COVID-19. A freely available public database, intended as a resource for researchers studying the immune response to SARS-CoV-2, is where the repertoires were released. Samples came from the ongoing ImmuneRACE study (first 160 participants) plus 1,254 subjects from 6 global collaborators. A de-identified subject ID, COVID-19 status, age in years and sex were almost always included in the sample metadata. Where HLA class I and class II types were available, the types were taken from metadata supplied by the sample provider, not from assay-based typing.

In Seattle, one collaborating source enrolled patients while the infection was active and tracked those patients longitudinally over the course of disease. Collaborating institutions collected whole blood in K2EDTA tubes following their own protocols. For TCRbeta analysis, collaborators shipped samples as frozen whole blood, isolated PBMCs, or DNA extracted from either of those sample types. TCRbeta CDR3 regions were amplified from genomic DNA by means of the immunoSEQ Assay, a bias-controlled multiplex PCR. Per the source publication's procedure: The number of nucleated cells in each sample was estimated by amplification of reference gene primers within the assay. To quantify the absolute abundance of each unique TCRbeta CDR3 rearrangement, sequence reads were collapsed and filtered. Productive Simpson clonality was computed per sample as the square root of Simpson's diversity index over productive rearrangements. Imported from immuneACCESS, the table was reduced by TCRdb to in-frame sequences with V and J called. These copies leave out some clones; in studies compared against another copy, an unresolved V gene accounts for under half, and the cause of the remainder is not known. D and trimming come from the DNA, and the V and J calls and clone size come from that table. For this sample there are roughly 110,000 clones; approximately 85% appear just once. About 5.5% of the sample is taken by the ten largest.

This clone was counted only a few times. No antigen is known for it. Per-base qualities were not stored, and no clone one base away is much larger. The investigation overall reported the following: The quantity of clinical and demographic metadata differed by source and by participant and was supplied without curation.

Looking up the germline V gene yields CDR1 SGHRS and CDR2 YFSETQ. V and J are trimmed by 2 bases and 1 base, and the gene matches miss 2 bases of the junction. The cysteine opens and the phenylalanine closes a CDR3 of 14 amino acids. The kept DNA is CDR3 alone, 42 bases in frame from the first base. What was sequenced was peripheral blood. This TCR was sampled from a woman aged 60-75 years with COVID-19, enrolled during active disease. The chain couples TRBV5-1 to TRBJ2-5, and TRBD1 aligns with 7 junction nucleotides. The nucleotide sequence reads TGCGCCAGCAGCTTTGGGACAGTCCAAGAGACCCAGTACTTC. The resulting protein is CASSFGTVQETQYF.